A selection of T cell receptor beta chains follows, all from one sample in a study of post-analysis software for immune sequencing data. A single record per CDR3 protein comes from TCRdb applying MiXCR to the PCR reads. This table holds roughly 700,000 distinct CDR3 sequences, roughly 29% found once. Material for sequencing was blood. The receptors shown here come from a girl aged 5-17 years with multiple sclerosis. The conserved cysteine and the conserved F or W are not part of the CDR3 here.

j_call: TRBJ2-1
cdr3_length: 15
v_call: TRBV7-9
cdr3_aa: ASSSPPGVVISAEQF

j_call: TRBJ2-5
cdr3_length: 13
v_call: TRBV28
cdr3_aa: ATCSGGSNQETQY

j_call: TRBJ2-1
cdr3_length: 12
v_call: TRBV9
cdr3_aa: ASSVSPSLPEQF

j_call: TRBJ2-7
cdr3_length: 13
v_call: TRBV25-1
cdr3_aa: ASSVSTGVSYEQY

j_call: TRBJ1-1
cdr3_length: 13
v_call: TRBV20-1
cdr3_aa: SARDGPGRNTEAF

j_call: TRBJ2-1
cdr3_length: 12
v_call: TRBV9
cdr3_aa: ASSVGGTSETQF

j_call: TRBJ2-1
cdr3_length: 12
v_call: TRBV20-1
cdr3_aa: SAKLAGPYNEQF

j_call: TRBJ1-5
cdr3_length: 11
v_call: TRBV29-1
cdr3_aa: SVRTGGNQPQH

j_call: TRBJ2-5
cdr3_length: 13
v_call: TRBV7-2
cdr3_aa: ASSSSGGSRETQY

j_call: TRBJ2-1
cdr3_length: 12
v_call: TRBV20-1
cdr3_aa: SARGGLAGNEQF

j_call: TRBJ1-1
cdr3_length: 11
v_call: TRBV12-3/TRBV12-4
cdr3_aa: ASSFQEDTDAF